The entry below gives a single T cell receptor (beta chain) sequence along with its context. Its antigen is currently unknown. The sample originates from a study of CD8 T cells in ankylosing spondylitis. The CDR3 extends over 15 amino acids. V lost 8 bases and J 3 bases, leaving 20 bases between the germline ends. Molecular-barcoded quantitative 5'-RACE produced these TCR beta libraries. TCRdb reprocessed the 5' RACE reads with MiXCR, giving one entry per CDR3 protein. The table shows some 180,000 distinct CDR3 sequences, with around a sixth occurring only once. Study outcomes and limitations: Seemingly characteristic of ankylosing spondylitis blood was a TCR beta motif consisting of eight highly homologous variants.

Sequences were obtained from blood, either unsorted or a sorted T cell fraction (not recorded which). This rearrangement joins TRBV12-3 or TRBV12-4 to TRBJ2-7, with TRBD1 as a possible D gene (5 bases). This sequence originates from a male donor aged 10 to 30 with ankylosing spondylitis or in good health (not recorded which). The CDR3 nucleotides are TGTGCCAGCGGTCAGGCTCAAGGGGTGATCTACGAGCAGTACTTC. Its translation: CASGQAQGVIYEQYF.